This TCR beta chain was identified in a study of sequential checkpoint blockade in melanoma. Study-wide context: Maintenance nivolumab came after either treatment sequence.

Described treatment: randomized to nivolumab then ipilimumab (arm A) or the reverse (arm B). Germline CDR1 reads MNHEY; CDR2 reads SVGAGI. V dropped 6 bases and J dropped 4 bases, with 16 bases sitting between them. The CDR3 length is 14 residues. Libraries were prepared by immunoSEQ multiplex PCR; TCRdb keeps only in-frame clonotypes and omits some of them. The top ten hold 20% of the sample, which has a few thousand clones, about 60% seen once. J is TRBJ2-7 and V is TRBV6-5; the D gene is possibly TRBD1 (6 bases). The sequencing here drew on CD8+ T cells sorted from blood (inferred from file names), taken from a patient given nivolumab and ipilimumab in sequence. This TCR derives from a human donor with melanoma. The CDR3 DNA sequence: TGTGCCAGCAGCCCCCGGACAGTTGGGTACGAGCAGTACTTC. It specifies CASSPRTVGYEQYF.